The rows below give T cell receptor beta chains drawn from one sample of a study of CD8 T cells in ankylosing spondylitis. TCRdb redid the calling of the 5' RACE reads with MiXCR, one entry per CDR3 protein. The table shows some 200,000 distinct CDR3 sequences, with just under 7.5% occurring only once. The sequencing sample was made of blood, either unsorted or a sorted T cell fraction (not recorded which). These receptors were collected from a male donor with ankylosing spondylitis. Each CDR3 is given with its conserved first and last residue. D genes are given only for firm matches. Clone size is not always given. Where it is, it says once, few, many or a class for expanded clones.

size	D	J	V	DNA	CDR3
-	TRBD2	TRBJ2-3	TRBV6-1	TGTGCCACGGGGGGACTGAGCGGGGGAGGCGCAGATACGCAGTATTTT	CATGGLSGGGADTQYF
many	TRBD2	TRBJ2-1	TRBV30	TGTGCCTGGAGTGTACCGGGAGGGCCTCGGGCCTACAATGAGCAGTTCTTC	CAWSVPGGPRAYNEQFF
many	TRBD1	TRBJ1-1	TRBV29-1	TGCAGCGTTAGAGGGGGCGCCCACACTGAAGCTTTCTTT	CSVRGGAHTEAFF
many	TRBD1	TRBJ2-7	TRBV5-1	TGCGCCAGCAGCTTGGGCGATCCAGGGACAGGGTACCACGAGCAGTACTTC	CASSLGDPGTGYHEQYF
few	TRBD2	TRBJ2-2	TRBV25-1	TGTGCCAGCAGTGAATATCTAGCGGGAGGTACCGGGGAGCTGTTTTTT	CASSEYLAGGTGELFF
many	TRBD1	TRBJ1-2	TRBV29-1	TGCAGCGTCCGGGACAGGGCGGGAGGCTACACCTTC	CSVRDRAGGYTF
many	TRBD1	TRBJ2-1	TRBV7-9	TGTGCCGGGGACAGGGGCTATGAGCAGTTCTTC	CAGDRGYEQFF
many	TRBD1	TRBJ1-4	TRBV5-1	TGCGCCAGCAGCCCGAGGACAGGGGATTATGCAACTAATGAAAAACTGTTTTTT	CASSPRTGDYATNEKLFF
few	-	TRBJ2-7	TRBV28	TGTGCCAGCAGTTTATGGGGGAGGAGCTCCTACGAGCAGTACTTC	CASSLWGRSSYEQYF
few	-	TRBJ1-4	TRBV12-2	TGTGCAAGTCGCCCCCTGGGTGGGGATGAAAAACTGTTTTTT	CASRPLGGDEKLFF
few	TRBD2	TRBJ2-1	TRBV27	TGTGCCAGCAGTCCTCCGGGACTAGCGGGAGGCAATGAGCAGTTCTTC	CASSPPGLAGGNEQFF
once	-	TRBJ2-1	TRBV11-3	TGTGCCAGCAGCTGGGGGACAAATGGGAATGAGCAGTTCTTC	CASSWGTNGNEQFF
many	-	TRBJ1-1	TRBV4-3	TGCGCCAGCAGCCAACAGGGACTCGGGAACACTGAAGCTTTCTTT	CASSQQGLGNTEAFF
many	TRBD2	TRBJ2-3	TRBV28	TGTGCCAGCAGCCTTGACGTGGCTAGCGGGGGGTACAGCACAGATACGCAGTATTTT	CASSLDVASGGYSTDTQYF
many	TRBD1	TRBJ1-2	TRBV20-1	TGCAGTGCTAGAACAGGGGGCGAGAACTATGGCTACACCTTC	CSARTGGENYGYTF
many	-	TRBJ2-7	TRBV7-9	TGTGCCAGCAGCTCATTCCGCCTTTACGAGCAGTACTTC	CASSSFRLYEQYF
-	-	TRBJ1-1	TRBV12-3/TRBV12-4	TGTGCCAGCAGTTATGCAGGGGCAACTGAAGCTTTCTTT	CASSYAGATEAFF
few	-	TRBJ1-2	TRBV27	TGTGCCAGCAGCTTTGGGCTGGGGGGGGCAGGGGGCTACACCTTC	CASSFGLGGAGGYTF
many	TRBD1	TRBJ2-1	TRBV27	TGTGCCAGCAGTTTCCGCCAGGGGGTGGGGAATGAGCAGTTCTTC	CASSFRQGVGNEQFF
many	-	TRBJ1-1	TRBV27	TGTGCCAGCAGTTTAGTGGGGACAAGTCTTGAAGCTTTCTTT	CASSLVGTSLEAFF
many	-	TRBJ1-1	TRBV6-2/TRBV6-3	TGTGCCAGCTCGATCAGCGGGGGGATGAACACTGAAGCTTTCTTT	CASSISGGMNTEAFF
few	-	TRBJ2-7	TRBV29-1	TGCAGCGTGCACCGGGACTACGAGCAGTACTTC	CSVHRDYEQYF
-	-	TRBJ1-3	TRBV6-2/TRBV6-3	TGTGCCAGCAGTTACTCCGGCAGGGAGTCGGACACCATATATTTT	CASSYSGRESDTIYF
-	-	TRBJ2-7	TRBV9	TGTGCCAGCAGCGTATCGGGGACAACAACCTACGAGCAGTACTTC	CASSVSGTTTYEQYF
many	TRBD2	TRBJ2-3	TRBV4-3	TGCGCCAGCAGCCAAGACCTAGCGGGGTCTAGCACAGATACGCAGTATTTT	CASSQDLAGSSTDTQYF
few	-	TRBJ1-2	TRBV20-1	TGCAGTGCCCCAAACTCCCCCTACTATGGCTACACCTTC	CSAPNSPYYGYTF
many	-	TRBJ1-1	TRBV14	TGTGCCAGCAGCCTCCTCGGGGCGGGGAACACTGAAGCTTTCTTT	CASSLLGAGNTEAFF
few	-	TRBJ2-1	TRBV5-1	TGCGCCAGTGGAAACTTGGCTTACAATGAGCAGTTCTTC	CASGNLAYNEQFF
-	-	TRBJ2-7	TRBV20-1	TGCAGTGCTAGAGATCTGGCAGGCTTGAACTACGAGCAGTACTTC	CSARDLAGLNYEQYF
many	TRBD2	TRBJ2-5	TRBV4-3	TGCGCCAGCAGCCAGGGGACTAGCGGGTCAGAGACCCAGTACTTC	CASSQGTSGSETQYF
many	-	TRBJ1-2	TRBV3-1	TGTGCCAGCAGCCAAGGGGTTGGGACGGACTACTATGGCTACACCTTC	CASSQGVGTDYYGYTF
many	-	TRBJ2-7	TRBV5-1	TGCGCCAGCAGCTTGGGTTCGAGCAGCCTTTACGAGCAGTACTTC	CASSLGSSSLYEQYF
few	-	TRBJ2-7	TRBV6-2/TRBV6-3	TGTGCCAGCAGTTACTCACAGGGTGACTACGAGCAGTACTTC	CASSYSQGDYEQYF
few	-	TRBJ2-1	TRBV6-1	TGTGCCAGCAGCATCGACTCCTACAATGAGCAGTTCTTC	CASSIDSYNEQFF
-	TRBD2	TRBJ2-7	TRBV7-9	TGTGCCAGCGGACTAGGGCCCTACGAGCAGTACTTC	CASGLGPYEQYF
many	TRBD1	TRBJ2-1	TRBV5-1	TGCGCCAGCAGCTTAGCTGACAGGGGGCCTTACAATGAGCAGTTCTTC	CASSLADRGPYNEQFF
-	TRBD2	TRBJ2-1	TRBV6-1	TGTGCCAGCAGTGAACTAGCGGACTCCTACAATGAGCAGTTCTTC	CASSELADSYNEQFF
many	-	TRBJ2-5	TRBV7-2	TGTGCCAGCCATGGGTGGTGGGGGGAGACCCAGTACTTC	CASHGWWGETQYF
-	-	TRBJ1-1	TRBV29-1	TGCAGCGTTCCGGGAAAGGCAGCTTTCTTT	CSVPGKAAFF
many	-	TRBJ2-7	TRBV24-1	TGTGCCACCAGTGATACCCCTCAACTAGGAGGCGACTACGAGCAGTACTTC	CATSDTPQLGGDYEQYF
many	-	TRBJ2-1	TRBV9	TGTGCCAGCAGCGTAGCGGGGGGCCATAATGAGCAGTTCTTC	CASSVAGGHNEQFF
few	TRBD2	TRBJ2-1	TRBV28	TGTGCCAGCAGTTTTGGGCTAGCGGGAGTCGGTGAGCAGTTCTTC	CASSFGLAGVGEQFF
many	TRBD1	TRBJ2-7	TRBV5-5	TGTGCCAGCAGCTCCCCCGGGACAGGGGATTACGAGCAGTACTTC	CASSSPGTGDYEQYF